This T cell receptor (beta chain) was captured by sequencing in a study of graft-versus-host responses after intestinal transplantation (dated by TCRdb to 2020 to 2022). Turning to the overall study: Recipients received multivisceral, liver-intestinal, or isolated intestinal transplants. All recipients received anti-thymocyte globulin induction followed by maintenance tacrolimus and steroids for approximately 3 years. After intestinal transplantation, graft-versus-host and host-versus-graft alloreactive T cell clones were followed in the graft, circulation and bone marrow using bulk TCR-beta CDR3 sequencing. To identify alloreactive clones, pre-transplant mixed lymphocyte reaction products were sequenced and then compared with unstimulated pre-transplant donor and recipient T cells. A cohort of about two dozen intestinal transplant recipients, including one retransplant, was enrolled, and 3 patients lacking pretransplant specimens were excluded. Donor T cell macrochimerism was defined as a peak of at least 4% donor T cells among recipient peripheral blood mononuclear cells. Rather than being sequenced by the commercial service, samples from a few later patients were sequenced in-house on an Illumina MiSeq and processed with MiXCR. The paper's findings and limits, for the study overall: GvH clones turned up in recipient bone marrow, with some appearing earlier in ileal mucosa or blood, a pattern consistent with an intestinal mucosal origin. Conclusions were limited by the relatively low number and heterogeneity of intestinal transplant patients. High GvH to HvG T cell clonal ratios were observed in the allografts of patients with donor T cell macrochimerism. Early after transplant, peak levels of circulating GvH clones were found to be associated with declines in HvG clones.

The CDR3 runs 18 residues from the cysteine to the phenylalanine. The DNA shown is the 54-base CDR3, in frame from base 1. The receptor library was made with the immunoSEQ multiplex PCR assay. In most patients, genomic DNA was isolated using the Qiagen DNeasy Blood and Tissue Kit and sent frozen to Adaptive Biotechnologies for TCR sequencing. Adaptive Biotechnologies carried out high-throughput TCR-beta CDR3 sequencing of genomic DNA for most patients. In the original analysis: TCR sequencing data were retrieved from Adaptive's ImmunoSEQ software for 15 to 20 patients, whereas a few other patients were processed with MiXCR and VDJtools. To correct CD4 versus CD8 sorting errors, sequences present in both subsets at a frequency ratio below 5:1 were removed. Because the origin of CDR3 nucleotide sequences shared between donor and recipient could not be assigned, those sequences were removed. To be classed as alloreactive, a clone needed at least 2-fold expansion over unstimulated cells and a minimum CFSE-low frequency of 0.002% (template counts) or 0.001% (read counts). A clone was considered mappable if detected in the sequenced pre-transplant spleen, lymph node, or MLR CFSE-low populations of the donor or recipient. The cumulative frequency of alloreactive clones was calculated as a percentage of all sequences, weighted by copy number. Sourced from immuneACCESS, this table was stored by TCRdb with only in-frame sequences that have V and J called. A share of the clones is absent; for the studies checked, an unresolved V gene accounts for under half, and the remainder has no known explanation. Clone size and the V and J calls come from that table; the DNA yielded D and trimming. This sample gives approximately 23,000 clones in total; over 35% of them show up just once. The biggest ten clones account for 1.3% to 1.5% of the sample.

The sample's time point label is to be understood as: cells obtained before transplantation from donor or recipient. In mixed lymphocyte reactions, approximately 200,000 CFSE-labeled pre-transplant responders were plated with approximately 200,000 irradiated violet-dye-labeled stimulators and cultured for around 6 days. Proliferating CD3+CD4+CFSE-low and CD3+CD8+CFSE-low responder cells were FACS-sorted on a BD Influx sorter after the mixed lymphocyte reaction. As regards this clone: One base away there is no much larger clone; base qualities are not given.

The chain joins TRBV21-1 to TRBJ2-6; TRBD1 reflects the table's D call only, with no check against the DNA. TRBV21-1 is listed as a pseudogene. The sequencing here drew on alloreactive CD8+ T cells from a mixed lymphocyte reaction culture, taken before transplantation. The sample's cell subset or site label, in plain terms: CFSE-low proliferating T cells sorted from roughly 6-day pre-transplant mixed lymphocyte reaction (GvH or HvG direction). The sequence came from a human patient who was an organ donor for intestinal transplantation. CDR3 reads: CASSKKDRVEAGANVLTF. The nucleotide sequence reads as follows: TGTGCCAGCAGCAAAAAGGACAGGGTCGAGGCTGGGGCCAACGTCCTGACTTTC.